This T cell receptor (beta chain) was recovered during a study of response to subunit inactivated influenza vaccine. TCRdb redid the calling of the RT-PCR reads with MiXCR, one entry per CDR3 protein. The profile shows about 580,000 distinct CDR3 sequences, approximately 15% of them singletons. This CDR3 is 15 amino acids long. V dropped 1 base and J dropped 4 bases, with 14 bases sitting between them. Germline loops: CDR1 SGHDT, CDR2 YYEEEE. The specimen comprised PBMCs from blood, sampled approximately 12 days after vaccination. The sequence was obtained from a man aged 45-65 years who received an inactivated influenza vaccine. J is TRBJ2-5 and V is TRBV5-6, with a tentative D call TRBD2 (6 bases). This chain's CDR3 is CASSLSEVGGETQYF. The CDR3 region has the DNA TGTGCCAGCAGCTTGAGCGAGGTCGGGGGAGAGACCCAGTACTTC.